Described below is a single T cell receptor (beta chain) sequence and its context. The antigen is not known. This specimen belongs to a study of regulatory T cells in long-lasting Graves disease. Overall study findings and caveats: Persistent disease preferred TRBV28, TRBJ1-2 and TRBJ2-5.

The length of the CDR3 is 14 residues. V shed 5 bases and J 4 bases; nucleotides not matched to a gene: 6. The V gene's germline CDR1 is MNHEY and CDR2 SMNVEV (reference sequence). Described time point: persistent/refractory GD, antithyroid drugs over 5 years with positive TRAb. TCR sequences were obtained from RNA taken from PBMCs. Patients of an endocrinology department in Xi'an, China, were included. The EDTA tubes were filled with around 8.5 milliliters of drawn peripheral blood. For TCR beta, libraries came from iRepertoire HTBI primers and Arm-PCR of CDR3 regions. One entry per CDR3 protein results from TCRdb running MiXCR on the multiplex PCR reads. In the table there are some 470,000 distinct CDR3 sequences, about a fifth of which are singletons.

The V and J genes are TRBV27 and TRBJ2-7; 9 nucleotides align to TRBD1. This sequence originates from a female donor with Graves disease. This material consisted of peripheral blood mononuclear cells (PBMCs), taken when the disease was refractory, from a patient treated with antithyroid drugs. Written as DNA, the CDR3 is TGTGCCAGCAGTGGGGGACAGGGAGGGTACGAGCAGTACTTC. Translated: CASSGGQGGYEQYF.